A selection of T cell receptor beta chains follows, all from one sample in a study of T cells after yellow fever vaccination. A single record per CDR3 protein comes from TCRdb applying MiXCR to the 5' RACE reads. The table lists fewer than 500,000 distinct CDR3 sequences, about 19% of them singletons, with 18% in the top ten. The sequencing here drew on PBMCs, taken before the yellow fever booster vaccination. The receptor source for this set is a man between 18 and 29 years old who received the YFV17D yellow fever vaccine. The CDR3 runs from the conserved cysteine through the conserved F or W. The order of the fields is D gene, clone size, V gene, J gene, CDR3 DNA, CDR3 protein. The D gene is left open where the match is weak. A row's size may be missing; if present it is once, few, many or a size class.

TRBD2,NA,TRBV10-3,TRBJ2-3,TGTGCCATCAGACCCACTAGCGGGGTGATAGATACGCAGTATTTT,CAIRPTSGVIDTQYF
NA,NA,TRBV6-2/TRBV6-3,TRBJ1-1,TGTGCCAGCAGTTACGGGTGGCCTGAAGCTTTCTTT,CASSYGWPEAFF
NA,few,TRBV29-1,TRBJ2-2,TGCAGCGTCCGGGGGCGCAACACCGGGGAGCTGTTTTTT,CSVRGRNTGELFF
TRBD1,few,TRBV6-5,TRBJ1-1,TGTGCCAGCAGTGCGGGACAGGGGGCCACTGAAGCTTTCTTT,CASSAGQGATEAFF
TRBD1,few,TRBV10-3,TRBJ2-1,TGTGCCATCAGTGAGCCCGGGACAGGCAATGAGCAGTTCTTC,CAISEPGTGNEQFF
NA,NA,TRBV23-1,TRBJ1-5,TGCGCCAGCAGTCAACAGGGAAGGCGCAATCAGCCCCAGCATTTT,CASSQQGRRNQPQHF
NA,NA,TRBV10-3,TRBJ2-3,TGTGCCATCAGTGAGTCGAGCCCGGCCGTCGGCACAGATACGCAGTATTTT,CAISESSPAVGTDTQYF
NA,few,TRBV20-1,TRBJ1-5,TGCAGTGCTTCCGGGACGGAGAATCAGCCCCAGCATTTT,CSASGTENQPQHF
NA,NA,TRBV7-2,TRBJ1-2,TGTGCCAGCAGCTTGGGAACAGGGACGGTATTTGGCTACACCTTC,CASSLGTGTVFGYTF
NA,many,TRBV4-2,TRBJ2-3,TGTGCCAGCAGCCAAGGGGGGACACACACAGATACGCAGTATTTT,CASSQGGTHTDTQYF
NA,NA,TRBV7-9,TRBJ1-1,TGTGCCAGCAGCCCCTATTCCACTGAAGCTTTCTTT,CASSPYSTEAFF
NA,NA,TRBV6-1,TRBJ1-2,TGTGCCAGCAGTGTCCCCCGCCTTCGGTATGGCTACACCTTC,CASSVPRLRYGYTF
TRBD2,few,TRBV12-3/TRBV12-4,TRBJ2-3,TGTGCCAGCAGTTTAAGACTAGCGGGGGTAGTCGATACGCAGTATTTT,CASSLRLAGVVDTQYF
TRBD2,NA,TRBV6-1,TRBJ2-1,TGTGCCAGCAGTGATAGGAGCGGGGGGTTTTACAATGAGCAGTTCTTC,CASSDRSGGFYNEQFF
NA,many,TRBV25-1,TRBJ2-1,TGTGCCAGCAGTGCCCCGGCAGGGAACCACAATGAGCAGTTCTTC,CASSAPAGNHNEQFF
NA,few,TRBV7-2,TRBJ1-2,TGTGCCAGCAGCTTAGGATTAGGGGGATGGCATGGCTACACCTTC,CASSLGLGGWHGYTF
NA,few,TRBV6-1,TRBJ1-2,TGTGCCAGCAGTGAAGCAGGGGGATATTATGGCTACACCTTC,CASSEAGGYYGYTF
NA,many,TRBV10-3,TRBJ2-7,TGTGCCATCAGCCCGAGAGGGAGCGAGCAGTACTTC,CAISPRGSEQYF
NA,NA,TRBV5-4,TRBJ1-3,TGTGCCAGCAGCTTGCGAGGAAACACCATATATTTT,CASSLRGNTIYF
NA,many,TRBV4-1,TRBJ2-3,TGCGCCAGCAGCCAAGAATCCGTCTTCAAGCCTAAAGATACGCAGTATTTT,CASSQESVFKPKDTQYF
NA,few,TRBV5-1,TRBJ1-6,TGCGCCAGCAGCTTAGTTCCGGGGGGCTCTGGCAATTCACCCCTCCACTTT,CASSLVPGGSGNSPLHF
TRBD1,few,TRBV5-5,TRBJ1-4,TGTGCCAGCAGCCGCCGGCCCCCAGGGGGTGAAAAACTGTTTTTT,CASSRRPPGGEKLFF
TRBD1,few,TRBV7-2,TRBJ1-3,TGTGCCAGCAGCTGGACAGGGGGCGGCTCCTCCTCTGGAAACACCATATATTTT,CASSWTGGGSSSGNTIYF
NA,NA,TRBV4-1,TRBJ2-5,TGCGCCAGCAGCCCAGGGGTCCTGGGAGAGACCCAGTACTTC,CASSPGVLGETQYF
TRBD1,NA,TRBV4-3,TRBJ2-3,TGCGCCAGCAGCCCGCGGGACAGGGGGACATCAGATACGCAGTATTTT,CASSPRDRGTSDTQYF